The source of this T cell receptor beta chain is a study of identical twins' blood T cells. About the research overall: About 50 million reads came from about twelve libraries, six alpha, six beta.

Reared together, all three twin pairs probably met the same infectious agents and vaccines. This clonotype was picked up a small number of times. Each TCR cDNA library carried sample-specific barcodes on both ends. TCRdb recomputed calls from the 5' RACE reads with MiXCR, one row per CDR3 protein. Here the sample spans 350,000 to 400,000 distinct CDR3 sequences, about 28% being singletons. Sequencing input: PBMCs. This sequence was found in a woman aged 18 to 49 in good health.

The CDR3 reads CSVYRGSPRNEQFF. The CDR3 nucleotides are TGCAGCGTTTACCGCGGGAGTCCCCGGAATGAGCAGTTCTTC. The gene calls are TRBV29-1 and TRBJ2-1; 7 bases match TRBD2. Germline V gives CDR1 SQVTM, CDR2 ANQGSEA. The CDR3 has 14 residues. V lost 5 bases and J lost 7; bases outside the gene matches: 11.